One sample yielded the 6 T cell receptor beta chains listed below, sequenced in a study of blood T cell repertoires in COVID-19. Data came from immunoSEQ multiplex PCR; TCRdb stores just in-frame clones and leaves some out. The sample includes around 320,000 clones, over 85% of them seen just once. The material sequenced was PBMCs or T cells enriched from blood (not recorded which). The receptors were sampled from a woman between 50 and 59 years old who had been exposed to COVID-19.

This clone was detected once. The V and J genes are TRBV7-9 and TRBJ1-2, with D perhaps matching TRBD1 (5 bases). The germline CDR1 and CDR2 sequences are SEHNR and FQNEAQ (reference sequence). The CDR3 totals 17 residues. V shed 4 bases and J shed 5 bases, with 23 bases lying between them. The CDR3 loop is CASSSPREGLWLYGYTF. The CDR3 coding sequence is TGTGCCAGCAGCTCGCCCCGAGAGGGACTGTGGCTTTATGGCTACACCTTC. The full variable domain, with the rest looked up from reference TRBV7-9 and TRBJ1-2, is DTGVSQNPRHKITKRGQNVTFRCDPISEHNRLYWYRQTLGQGPEFLTYFQNEAQLEKSRLLSDRFSAERPKGSFSTLEIQRTEQGDSAMYLCASSSPREGLWLYGYTFGSGTRLTVV.

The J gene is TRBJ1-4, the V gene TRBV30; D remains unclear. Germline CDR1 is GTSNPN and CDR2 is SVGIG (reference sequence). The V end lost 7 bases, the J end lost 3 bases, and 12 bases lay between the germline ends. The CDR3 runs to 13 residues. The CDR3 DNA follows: TGTGCCTTCCAGCGGACCTCTAATGAAAAACTGTTTTTT. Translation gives CAFQRTSNEKLFF.

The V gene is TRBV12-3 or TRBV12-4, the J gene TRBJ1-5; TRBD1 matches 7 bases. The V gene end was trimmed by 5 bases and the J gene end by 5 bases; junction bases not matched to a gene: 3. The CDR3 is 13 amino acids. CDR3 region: CASSETGDQPQHF. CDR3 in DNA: TGTGCCAGCAGTGAAACAGGGGATCAGCCCCAGCATTTT.

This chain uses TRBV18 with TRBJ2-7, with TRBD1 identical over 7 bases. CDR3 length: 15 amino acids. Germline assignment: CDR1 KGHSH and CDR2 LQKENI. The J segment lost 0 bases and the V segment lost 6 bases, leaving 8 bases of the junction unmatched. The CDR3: CASSPETGSSYEQYF. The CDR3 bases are TGTGCCAGCTCCCCCGAGACAGGGAGCTCCTACGAGCAGTACTTC.

The CDR3 protein is CASSHGTVSYEQYF. Here the CDR3 DNA reads TGTGCCAGCAGCCACGGGACTGTCTCCTACGAGCAGTACTTC. This chain connects TRBV3-1 (or the pseudogene TRBV3-2) to TRBJ2-7; tentative D call: TRBD2 (6 bases). The CDR3 has 14 amino acids. Germline V gene data show CDR1 as LGHDT and CDR2 as YNNKEL (reference sequence). V was trimmed by 3 bases and J by 0 bases, leaving 9 bases between them.

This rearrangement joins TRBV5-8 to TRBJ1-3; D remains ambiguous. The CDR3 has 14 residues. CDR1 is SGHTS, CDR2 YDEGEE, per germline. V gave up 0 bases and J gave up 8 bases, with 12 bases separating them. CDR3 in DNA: TGTGCCAGCAGCTTGGGAGGGCGGTTGGACACCATATATTTT. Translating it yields CASSLGGRLDTIYF.